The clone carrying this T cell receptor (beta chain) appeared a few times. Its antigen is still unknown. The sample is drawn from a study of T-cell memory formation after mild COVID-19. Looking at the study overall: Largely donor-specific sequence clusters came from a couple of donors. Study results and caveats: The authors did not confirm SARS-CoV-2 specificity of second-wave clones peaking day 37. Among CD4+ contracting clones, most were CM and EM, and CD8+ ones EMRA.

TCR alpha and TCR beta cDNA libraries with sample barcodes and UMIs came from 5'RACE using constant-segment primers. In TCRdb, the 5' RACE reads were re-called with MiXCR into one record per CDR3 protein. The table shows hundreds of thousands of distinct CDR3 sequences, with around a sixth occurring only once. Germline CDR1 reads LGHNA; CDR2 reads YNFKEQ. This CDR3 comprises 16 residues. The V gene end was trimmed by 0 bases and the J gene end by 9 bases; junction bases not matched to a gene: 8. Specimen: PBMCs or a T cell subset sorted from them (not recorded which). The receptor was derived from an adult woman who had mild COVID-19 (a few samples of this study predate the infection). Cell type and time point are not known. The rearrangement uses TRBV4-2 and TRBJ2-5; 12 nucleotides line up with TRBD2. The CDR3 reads CASSQDGLAGSRAQYF. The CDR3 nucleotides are TGTGCCAGCAGCCAAGACGGACTAGCGGGGAGCAGGGCCCAGTACTTC.